This T cell receptor (beta chain) originates from a study of blood T cells in healthy people across ages. CDR3 length equals 13 residues. It was with a sample-barcoded 5' primer and a J-beta primer mix that a second PCR of roughly 7 to 11 cycles was run. TCRdb used MiXCR to reprocess the 5' RACE reads, holding one entry per CDR3 protein. The repertoire holds hundreds of thousands of distinct CDR3 sequences, with 40% to 45% as singletons. Sequences were obtained from blood. This chain links TRBV12-3 or TRBV12-4 with TRBJ2-2, with D perhaps TRBD1 (6 bases). The sequence derives from a man older than 75 in good health. Written as DNA, the CDR3 is TGTGCTGGTCGGACAGCGAACACCGGGGAGCTGTTTTTT. Translation: CAGRTANTGELFF.